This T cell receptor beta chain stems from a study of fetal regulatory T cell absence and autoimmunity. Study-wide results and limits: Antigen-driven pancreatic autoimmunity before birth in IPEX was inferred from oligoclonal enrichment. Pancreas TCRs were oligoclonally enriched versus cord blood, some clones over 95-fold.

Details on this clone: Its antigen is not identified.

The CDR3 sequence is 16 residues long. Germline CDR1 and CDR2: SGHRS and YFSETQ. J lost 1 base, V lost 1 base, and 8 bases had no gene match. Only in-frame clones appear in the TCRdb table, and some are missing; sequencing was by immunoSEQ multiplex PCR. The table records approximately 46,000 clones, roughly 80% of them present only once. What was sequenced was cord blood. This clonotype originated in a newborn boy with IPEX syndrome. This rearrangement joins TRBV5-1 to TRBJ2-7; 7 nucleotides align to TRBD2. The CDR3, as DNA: TGCGCCAGCAGCTTGCGGGGCCGGGGAGGGTCCTACGAGCAGTACTTC. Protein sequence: CASSLRGRGGSYEQYF.